The 20 T cell receptor beta chains below come from one sample, sequenced in a study of cytotoxic CD8 clonotypes in ibrutinib-treated CLL. Assay: immunoSEQ multiplex PCR; the TCRdb copy retains only in-frame clones and omits some. The table lists around 14,000 clones, roughly 70% of them singletons. The sequenced sample was PBMCs, obtained before ibrutinib treatment. Receptors originate from a human donor with chronic lymphocytic leukemia.

This clone has a handful of counts. V gene TRBV7-9 combines with J gene TRBJ2-3, with 8 bases aligning to TRBD2. Trimming at V came to 2 bases and at J to 4 bases, leaving 14 bases not matched to a gene. This CDR3 has 18 residues. CDR1 and CDR2 from the germline V gene are SEHNR and FQNEAQ (reference sequence). CDR3 DNA sequence: TGTGCCAGCAGCTTAAGGGCGGGAGGAGGAGTTATGTCAGATACGCAGTATTTT. It codes for CASSLRAGGGVMSDTQYF.

The chain couples TRBV9 to TRBJ2-5, with 7 bases identical to TRBD2. Trimming cost V 4 bases and J 5 bases; bases outside gene matches: 8. This CDR3 is built from 14 residues. In germline, CDR1 is SGDLS, CDR2 YYNGEE. The CDR3 loop reads CASSPRWGGETQYF. DNA of the CDR3: TGTGCCAGCAGCCCCCGATGGGGGGGGGAGACCCAGTACTTC.

The gene calls are TRBV5-5 and TRBJ1-2; D is undetermined. The CDR3 length is 13 residues. CDR1 is SGHKS, CDR2 YYEKEE, per germline (reference sequence). Trimming cost V 0 bases and J 1 base, with 4 bases left between them. The CDR3 DNA sequence: TGTGCCAGCAGCTTGGGACATAACTATGGCTACACCTTC. Encoded protein: CASSLGHNYGYTF.

The sample holds a few counts of this clone. The V call is TRBV28, the J call TRBJ2-7; D might be TRBD1 (6 bases). Germline CDR1 and CDR2: MDHEN and SYDVKM. This CDR3 spans 12 amino acids. Trimming took off 8 bases at V and 3 bases at J, with 11 bases between the two ends. The CDR3 sequence is CASGGYGYEQYF. The CDR3 region has the DNA TGTGCCAGCGGGGGCTACGGCTACGAGCAGTACTTC. The full variable domain, its missing parts supplied by reference TRBV28 and TRBJ2-7, is DVKVTQSSRYLVKRTGEKVFLECVQDMDHENMFWYRQDPGLGLRLIYFSYDVKMKEKGDIPEGYSVSREKKERFSLILESASTNQTSMYLCASGGYGYEQYFGPGTRLTVT.

J is TRBJ1-1 and V is TRBV7-3; unclear D gene. This CDR3 has 13 amino acids. CDR1 is SGHTA, CDR2 FQGTGA, per germline. V shed 5 bases and J shed 1 base, with 8 bases lying between them. The CDR3 DNA reads as TGTGCCAGCAGCCCTAGCTGGAACACTGAAGCTTTCTTT. It specifies CASSPSWNTEAFF. Full variable domain (outside the CDR3, taken from reference TRBV7-3 and TRBJ1-1): GAGVSQTPSNKVTEKGKYVELRCDPISGHTALYWYRQSLGQGPEFLIYFQGTGAADDSGLPNDRFFAVRPEGSVSTLKIQRTERGDSAVYLCASSPSWNTEAFFGQGTRLTVV.

V is TRBV9 and J is TRBJ2-1, with 7 nucleotides matching TRBD2. The CDR3 totals 14 residues. Looked up from germline, CDR1 is SGDLS and CDR2 is YYNGEE. J was trimmed by 9 bases and V by 4 bases; bases with no gene match: 10. CDR3 DNA sequence: TGTGCCAGCAGCTCAGGACTAGTCGGGAGTGAGCAGTTCTTC. It encodes CASSSGLVGSEQFF.

The chain combines TRBV30 with TRBJ1-5, with D possibly TRBD1 on 5 matching bases. With 3 bases removed from V and 2 bases from J, the gap between germline ends came to 14 bases. The CDR3 is 15 amino acids. Per the germline V gene, CDR1 is GTSNPN and CDR2 is SVGIG (reference sequence). The CDR3 coding sequence is TGTGCCTGGAGCCCCTGGGGCGGGGGCAATCAGCCCCAGCATTTT. Its protein is CAWSPWGGGNQPQHF. Drawing the rest from reference TRBV30 and TRBJ1-5, the complete variable domain is SQTIHQWPATLVQPVGSPLSLECTVEGTSNPNLYWYRQAAGRGLQLLFYSVGIGQISSEVPQNLSASRPQDRQFILSSKKLLLSDSGFYLCAWSPWGGGNQPQHFGDGTRLSIL.

V gene TRBV18 combines with J gene TRBJ1-4; 10 bases match TRBD1. The CDR3 consists of 18 residues. Germline loops: CDR1 KGHSH, CDR2 LQKENI. The ends lost 4 bases at V and 8 bases at J; junction bases unmatched: 16. CDR3 loop: CASSHTRDRGSTGEKLFF. In DNA, the CDR3 is TGTGCCAGCTCACACACCCGGGACAGGGGAAGTACGGGGGAAAAACTGTTTTTT.

The V and J genes are TRBV10-3 and TRBJ2-7; perhaps TRBD1 as D (5 bases). Germline values: CDR1 ENHRY, CDR2 SYGVKD. V lost 6 bases to trimming and J lost 6 bases, with 12 bases between them. This CDR3 comprises 12 residues. This CDR3 is CAISLGHPEQYF. CDR3 nucleotides: TGTGCCATCAGCCTCGGACATCCCGAGCAGTACTTC.

This chain uses TRBV28 with TRBJ1-2; 9 bases agree with TRBD1. V dropped 6 bases and J dropped 0; count of bases not matched to a gene: 2. This CDR3 spans 14 amino acids. From germline, CDR1 is MDHEN and CDR2 SYDVKM. CDR3 sequence: CASRTGGANYGYTF. The CDR3 nucleotides read TGTGCCAGCAGGACAGGGGGAGCTAACTATGGCTACACCTTC.

The chain joins TRBV19 to TRBJ2-3, with D possibly TRBD2 on 5 matching bases. CDR3 length equals 11 residues. V was trimmed by 6 bases and J by 8 bases, leaving 9 bases between them. The germline V gene encodes CDR1 LNHDA and CDR2 SQIVND (reference sequence). The CDR3 region is CASRSAGTQYF. The CDR3, as DNA: TGTGCCAGTAGGAGTGCGGGTACGCAGTATTTT.

The rearrangement links TRBV11-3 to TRBJ2-1; D might be TRBD1 or TRBD2, each matching 5 bases. The CDR3 has 13 amino acids. Trimming removed 2 bases from V and 9 bases from J, with 11 bases in between. The germline gives CDR1 SGHNT, CDR2 YENEEA. The CDR3 loop reads CASSLSPGAEQFF. The CDR3 DNA follows: TGTGCCAGCAGCTTATCACCCGGGGCTGAGCAGTTCTTC.

This chain uses TRBV18 with TRBJ1-3; the D gene is possibly TRBD1 (5 bases). This CDR3 contains 17 residues. Germline assignment: CDR1 KGHSH and CDR2 LQKENI. V shed 5 bases and J shed 0 bases, with 17 bases lying between them. The CDR3 reads CASSSMRQQNSGNTIYF. CDR3 sequence (DNA): TGTGCCAGCTCATCAATGCGACAGCAAAACTCTGGAAACACCATATATTTT. Full variable domain (remainder filled in from reference TRBV18 and TRBJ1-3): NAGVMQNPRHLVRRRGQEARLRCSPMKGHSHVYWYRQLPEEGLKFMVYLQKENIIDESGMPKERFSAEFPKEGPSILRIQQVVRGDSAAYFCASSSMRQQNSGNTIYFGEGSWLTVV.

The chain employs TRBV19 and TRBJ2-3; 8 nucleotides align to TRBD1. Germline values: CDR1 LNHDA, CDR2 SQIVND (reference sequence). The V segment lost 7 bases and the J segment 4 bases; nucleotides outside the gene matches: 4. The CDR3 length is 13 residues. The CDR3, as DNA: TGTGCCAGTAACCAACAGGGGGCAGATACGCAGTATTTT. It translates to CASNQQGADTQYF.

The chain employs TRBV5-1 and TRBJ2-2; tentative D call: TRBD2 (6 bases). V lost 0 bases and J lost 2, with 11 bases in between. CDR1 and CDR2 (germline): SGHRS, YFSETQ. The CDR3 covers 16 residues. The CDR3 reads CASSLGAGSNTGELFF. Written as DNA, the CDR3 is TGCGCCAGCAGCTTGGGCGCGGGGTCTAACACCGGGGAGCTGTTTTTT.

J is TRBJ2-5 and V is TRBV5-8, with D possibly matching TRBD2 (6 bases). The germline V gene has CDR1 SGHTS and CDR2 YDEGEE. There are 14 residues in the CDR3. V was clipped by 0 bases and J by 9 bases, with 15 bases between them. CDR3 region: CASSLGPRPGAQYF. DNA of the CDR3: TGTGCCAGCAGCTTGGGGCCGCGGCCGGGGGCCCAGTACTTC.

The CDR3 DNA sequence: TGTGCCAGCAGCGGGGGGTTCAGCACAGATACGCAGTATTTT. It encodes CASSGGFSTDTQYF. The chain joins TRBV11-3 to TRBJ2-3; weak D call: TRBD2 (6 bases). Germline assignment: CDR1 SGHNT and CDR2 YENEEA. This CDR3 spans 14 amino acids. V was shortened by 5 bases and J by 0 bases, with 9 bases between the two germline ends.

To note about this clone: At one boundary the junction diverges from the germline segment, which might be a read error. V is TRBV7-3 and J is TRBJ2-2; TRBD1 might be the D (5 bases). CDR3 length: 15 residues. Germline CDR1 and CDR2: SGHTA and FQGTGA. CDR3 sequence: CAGSLIIGAGGELFF. CDR3 coding DNA: TGTGCCGGCAGCTTAATTATTGGGGCCGGCGGGGAGCTGTTTTTT.

This CDR3 reads CSAKVEYGYTF. In DNA, the CDR3 is TGCAGTGCTAAGGTGGAGTATGGCTACACCTTC. The chain links TRBV20-1 to TRBJ1-2; D is ambiguous. The V gene lost 4 bases and the J gene lost 5 bases, with 8 bases spanning the gap. The CDR3 has 11 amino acids. Germline CDR1 DFQATT, CDR2 SNEGSKA (reference sequence).

This chain links TRBV27 with TRBJ2-2, with D perhaps matching TRBD1 or TRBD2 (5 bases each). V lost 3 bases to trimming and J lost 1 base, with 6 bases between them. The germline CDR1 and CDR2 sequences are MNHEY and SMNVEV (reference sequence). This CDR3 region has 14 residues. CDR3 coding DNA: TGTGCCAGCAGTTTTGGGGGGAACACCGGGGAGCTGTTTTTT. Protein product: CASSFGGNTGELFF.